One and the same sample provided the 7 T cell receptor beta chains below, sequenced in a study of OX40 agonist ivuxolimab in advanced cancers. The repertoire was sequenced with immunoSEQ multiplex PCR; TCRdb's copy has only in-frame clones and lacks some. The table has tens of thousands of clones, approximately 89% seen once. Specimen: CD4+ or CD8+ T cells sorted from blood, collected in a trial of the OX40 agonist ivuxolimab. The receptors stem from an adult with an advanced solid tumor such as melanoma, head and neck, liver or kidney cancer.

The chain links TRBV5-4 to TRBJ1-1, with 7 bases that match TRBD1. The CDR3 spans 15 residues. The J segment lost 0 bases and the V segment lost 0 bases, leaving 2 bases of the junction unmatched. Germline V gene sequence: CDR1 SGHNT, CDR2 YYREEE (reference sequence). The CDR3 DNA reads TGTGCCAGCAGCTTGGAAGGGGGCGTGAACACTGAAGCTTTCTTT. Translating it yields CASSLEGGVNTEAFF. The full variable domain, in which reference TRBV5-4 and TRBJ1-1 provide the parts outside the CDR3, is ETGVTQSPTHLIKTRGQQVTLRCSSQSGHNTVSWYQQALGQGPQFIFQYYREEENGRGNFPPRFSGLQFPNYSSELNVNALELDDSALYLCASSLEGGVNTEAFFGQGTRLTVV.

The rearrangement links TRBV1 to TRBJ1-2. TRBV1 is recorded as a pseudogene. CDR3 length equals 16 residues. The CDR3 loop is CTSRGGQAASNYGYTF. CDR3 coding DNA: TGCACCAGCCGGGGGGGACAGGCAGCTTCTAACTATGGCTACACCTTC.

This clone was counted once. CDR3 in amino acids: CASSLGQLSAGELFF. CDR3 coding DNA: TGTGCCAGCAGTTTAGGACAGCTAAGCGCCGGGGAGCTGTTTTTT. This sequence joins TRBV27 and TRBJ2-2, with D possibly being TRBD1 (6 bases). The CDR3 is 15 residues long. CDR1 and CDR2 from the germline V gene are MNHEY and SMNVEV (reference sequence). Trimming left V 2 bases short and J 6 bases short, with 13 bases between.

The rearrangement links TRBV7-6 to TRBJ1-5; D is undetermined. Germline V gene sequence: CDR1 SGHVS, CDR2 FNYEAQ. There are 15 residues in the CDR3. Trimming took 1 base from V and 5 from J, leaving 12 bases between them. The CDR3 nucleotides are TGTGCCAGCAGCTTAGGGGCAGGTCAGGATCAGCCCCAGCATTTT. Translation gives CASSLGAGQDQPQHF.

This chain connects TRBV11-3 to TRBJ2-7, with a tentative D call TRBD1 (5 bases). Trimming removed 3 bases from V and 6 bases from J, with 12 bases in between. Germline CDR1 and CDR2: SGHNT and YENEEA. The CDR3 extends over 13 amino acids. This CDR3 is CASSFSTGSEQYF. CDR3 sequence (DNA): TGTGCCAGCAGCTTTTCCACAGGTTCCGAGCAGTACTTC.

The V and J genes are TRBV28 and TRBJ2-7; TRBD2 matches 8 bases. Germline CDR1 MDHEN, CDR2 SYDVKM. Unmatched junction bases numbered 10, after V lost 3 bases and J lost 0 bases. This CDR3 has 17 residues. As DNA, the CDR3 is TGTGCCAGCAGTTTTCGCCCTTTAGCGGGGTACTCCTACGAGCAGTACTTC. This encodes CASSFRPLAGYSYEQYF.

This rearrangement joins TRBV7-2 to TRBJ2-7; 9 bases line up with TRBD1. The CDR3 spans 15 residues. After removal of 1 base from V and 6 bases from J, the junction contained 7 bases not matched to a gene. Germline-derived CDR1 and CDR2 are SGHTA and FQGNSA. The CDR3 bases are TGTGCCAGCAGCTTAGTCATCGGGACAGGGAGCGAGCAGTACTTC. Protein product: CASSLVIGTGSEQYF.